Reported below is one TCR beta chain. Its antigen has not been determined. The record has no base qualities; no much larger clone is one base away. The data were obtained in a study of blood T cell repertoires in COVID-19 (dated by TCRdb to between 2020 and 2021). For the wider study: Samples covering the acute and convalescent phases of COVID-19 were provided by collaborators in the United States, Italy and Spain. The material from the prospective study consisted of cDNA or gDNA derived from T cells, B-cell-depleted T cells, or PBMCs. Subjects who had been exposed to COVID-19, were actively infected with it, or had recovered from it provided the deeply sampled blood TCRbeta repertoires that made up the dataset. The repertoires were released in a freely available public database meant as a resource for research on the immune response to SARS-CoV-2. Samples came from the ongoing ImmuneRACE study (first 160 participants) plus 1,254 subjects from 6 global collaborators. The sample metadata nearly always contained a de-identified subject ID, COVID-19 status, age in years and sex. Where HLA class I and class II types were available, the types were taken from metadata supplied by the sample provider, not from assay-based typing. General study outcomes and caveats: The quantity of clinical and demographic metadata differed by source and by participant and was supplied without curation.

One collaborating source in Seattle enrolled patients during active infection and followed them longitudinally through the course of disease. The collaborating institutions used their own protocols to collect whole blood in K2EDTA tubes. For TCRbeta analysis, collaborators shipped samples as frozen whole blood, isolated PBMCs, or DNA extracted from either of those sample types. The CDR1 and CDR2 encoded by the germline V gene are SGDLS and YYNGEE. V was cut back by 0 bases and J by 3 bases, leaving a gap of 6 bases between them. Measured from the cysteine to the phenylalanine, the CDR3 is 14 residues long. Solely the CDR3 DNA is kept, with 42 bases framed from the first base. The immunoSEQ Assay, a bias-controlled multiplex PCR, was used to amplify TCRbeta CDR3 regions from genomic DNA. In the authors' own workflow: Within the assay, amplification of reference gene primers was used to estimate how many nucleated cells each sample contained. To quantify the absolute abundance of each unique TCRbeta CDR3 rearrangement, sequence reads were collapsed and filtered. For each sample, productive Simpson clonality was calculated as the square root of Simpson's diversity index across productive rearrangements. TCRdb holds this immuneACCESS table with in-frame rearrangements only. Some clones are missing; in checked studies, unresolved V genes explain under half, and the rest has no known cause. That table is the source of V, J and clone size, and D and trimming were worked out from the DNA. Across this sample there are about 89,000 clones, with approximately 80% seen only once. The top ten clones comprise approximately 6% of the sample.

Material for sequencing was peripheral blood. The rearrangement joined TRBV9 to TRBJ2-2; tentative D gene TRBD1, with 5 bases matching. The clonotype originates from a man between 65 and 79 years old with COVID-19, enrolled during active disease. The CDR3: CASSVAGYTGELFF. The nucleotides are TGTGCCAGCAGCGTAGCAGGGTACACCGGGGAGCTGTTTTTT.